The rows below give T cell receptor beta chains drawn from one sample of a study of shared clonotypes between healthy human individuals. Profiled with immunoSEQ multiplex PCR; TCRdb holds only in-frame clones, not every one. This table holds hundreds of thousands of clones, about 95% found once. Material: naive CD8+ T cells sorted from blood. These receptors all stem from a woman in her 30s in good health. CDR3s leave out the opening cysteine and the closing phenylalanine or tryptophan. Part of the rows lack a size; the others show once, few, many or a class for expanded clones.

j_gene	abundance	v_gene	len	CDR3aa
TRBJ1-5	few	TRBV6-1	13	ASSEPRGARQPQH
.	.	TRBV28	12	ASRRGQGGYEQY
TRBJ2-7	.	TRBV28	11	ASSSGGSYEQY
TRBJ2-1	.	TRBV5-4	13	ASSLLLTNYNEQF
TRBJ2-1	.	TRBV11-2	15	ASSTSGVRSVSNEQF
TRBJ1-5	.	TRBV7-9	11	ASSSPGVQPQH
TRBJ2-7	.	TRBV5-1	13	ASSYLAGVGYEQY
TRBJ2-5	.	TRBV28	15	ASRTTWDGKTEETQY
TRBJ1-5	few	TRBV7-9	13	ASSATGGLGQPQH
TRBJ1-1	.	TRBV28	11	ASSSYRTVEAF
.	.	TRBV7-9	13	ASSPPEGRSYEQY
TRBJ2-7	.	TRBV7-9	10	ASSGTGDEQY
TRBJ1-3	.	TRBV5-5	13	ASRRDTSSGNTIY
TRBJ2-4	.	TRBV2	13	ASSSAGGAKNIQY
TRBJ1-5	once	TRBV10-3	13	ASGDTVASNQPQH
TRBJ2-7	.	TRBV9	12	ASSVEEGGYEQY
TRBJ1-6	.	TRBV4-1	13	ASSQATGSGPPLH
TRBJ2-7	.	TRBV5-6	10	ASSLENYEQY
TRBJ2-1	once	TRBV7-9	12	ASSLNSFSNEQF
TRBJ2-1	.	TRBV27	15	ASSLDGGDSSYNEQF
TRBJ2-3	.	TRBV4-1	15	ASSQEGAQRFTDTQY
TRBJ2-7	.	TRBV28	11	ASSLFPRGEQY
TRBJ2-7	.	TRBV27	16	ASSLSLTGSGLWYEQY
TRBJ2-3	.	TRBV5-6	12	ASSLPPPTDTQY
TRBJ1-1	.	TRBV27	14	ASSLLGGSTGTEAF
TRBJ2-7	.	TRBV7-9	13	ASSFKQGFRVEQY
TRBJ2-7	once	TRBV25-1	14	ASSAMTSGSSYEQY
TRBJ2-7	.	TRBV27	15	ASSFSGRATGGGEQY
TRBJ2-3	.	TRBV5-6	11	ASEYSLADTQY
TRBJ2-1	.	TRBV11-2	15	ASSQRGTSGLYNEQF
TRBJ2-7	.	TRBV27	14	ASSLSRGLSSYEQY
TRBJ1-1	.	TRBV23-1	12	ASSQLAPHTEAF
TRBJ2-1	.	TRBV5-4	11	ASSLGPGAEQF
TRBJ2-1	.	TRBV19	13	ASSMGSSSYNEQF
TRBJ1-3	.	TRBV4-1	14	ASSPGLSPSGNTIY
TRBJ1-4	.	TRBV28	13	ASSPQGYRNEKLF
TRBJ2-7	.	TRBV25-1	12	ASSGLGIRYEQY
TRBJ1-1	.	TRBV19	14	ASSIAPSGTGSEAF
TRBJ2-7	.	TRBV14	12	ASSQDLSEREQY
TRBJ2-2	.	TRBV21-1	15	ASSKRQGQGNTGELF
TRBJ1-1	.	TRBV9	11	ASSVADATEAF
TRBJ2-2	.	TRBV7-9	13	ASSPRDRGIGELF
TRBJ2-4	.	TRBV2	13	ASRTRGVEGDIQY
TRBJ2-1	.	TRBV2	10	ASEGVFDEQF
TRBJ2-2	.	TRBV5-1	17	ASSFRRSGRALDTGELF
TRBJ2-7	.	TRBV28	10	ASSDVTHEQY
TRBJ2-1	few	TRBV19	12	ASRGLAGLAEQF
TRBJ2-7	.	TRBV28	12	ASSGWDSTGEQY
TRBJ1-5	once	TRBV21-1	15	ASSPNTDRERNQPQH
TRBJ1-1	.	TRBV5-6	12	ASSLGGSNTEAF
TRBJ2-4	.	TRBV27	13	ASSTGQLAKNIQY
TRBJ2-5	.	TRBV6-6	13	ASSTLGQGPETQY
TRBJ1-1	.	TRBV5-6	12	ASSFGRGGTKAF
TRBJ2-3	.	TRBV6-1	11	ASRDRGTDTQY
TRBJ2-7	.	TRBV7-2	12	ASRVDSSSYEQY
TRBJ2-3	.	TRBV9	17	ASSPPGQGIRHPADTQY
TRBJ1-1	.	TRBV5-1	11	ASKDVLNTEAF
TRBJ2-1	.	TRBV7-9	10	ASTPNDDEQF
TRBJ2-7	.	TRBV6-5	13	ASSYSPDSPYEQY
.	.	TRBV5-4	11	ASSFSPNYEQY